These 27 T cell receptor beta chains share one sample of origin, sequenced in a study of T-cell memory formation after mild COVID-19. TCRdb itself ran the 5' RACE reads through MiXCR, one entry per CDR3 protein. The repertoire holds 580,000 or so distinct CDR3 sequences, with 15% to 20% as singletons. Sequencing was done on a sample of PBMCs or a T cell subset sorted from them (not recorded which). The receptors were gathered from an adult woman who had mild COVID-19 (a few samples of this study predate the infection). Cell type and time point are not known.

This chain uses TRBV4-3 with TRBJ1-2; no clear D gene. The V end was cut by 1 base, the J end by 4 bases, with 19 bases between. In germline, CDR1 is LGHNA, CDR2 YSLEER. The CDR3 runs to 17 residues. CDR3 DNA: TGCGCCAGCAGCCAAGGGTCAAACTGGATGGGATTCTATGGCTACACCTTC. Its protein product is CASSQGSNWMGFYGYTF.

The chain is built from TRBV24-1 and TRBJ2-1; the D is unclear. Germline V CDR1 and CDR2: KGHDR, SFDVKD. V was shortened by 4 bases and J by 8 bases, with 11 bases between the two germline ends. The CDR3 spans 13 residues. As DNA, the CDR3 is TGTGCCACCAGTGACCTCCTAATTGATGAGCAGTTCTTC. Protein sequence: CATSDLLIDEQFF.

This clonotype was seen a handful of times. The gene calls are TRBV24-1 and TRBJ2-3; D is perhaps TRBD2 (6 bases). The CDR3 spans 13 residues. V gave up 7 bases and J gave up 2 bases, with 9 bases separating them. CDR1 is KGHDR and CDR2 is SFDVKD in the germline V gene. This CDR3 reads CATSGGPTDTQYF. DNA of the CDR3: TGTGCCACCAGCGGGGGACCCACAGATACGCAGTATTTT.

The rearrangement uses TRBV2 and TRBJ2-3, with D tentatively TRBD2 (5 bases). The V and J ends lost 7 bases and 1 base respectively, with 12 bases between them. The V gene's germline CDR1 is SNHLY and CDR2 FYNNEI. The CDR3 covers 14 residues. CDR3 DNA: TGTGCCAGCATCGGACTCGACCGCACAGATACGCAGTATTTT. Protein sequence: CASIGLDRTDTQYF.

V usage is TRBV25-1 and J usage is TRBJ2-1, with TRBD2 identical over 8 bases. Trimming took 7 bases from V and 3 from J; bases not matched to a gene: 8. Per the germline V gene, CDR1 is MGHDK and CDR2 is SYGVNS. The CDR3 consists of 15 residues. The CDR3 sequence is CASTRSGIGYNEQFF. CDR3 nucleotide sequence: TGTGCCAGCACCCGTAGCGGGATAGGCTACAATGAGCAGTTCTTC.

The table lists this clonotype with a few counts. In DNA, the CDR3 is TGTGCCAGCAGACAGGACTACGAGCAGTACTTC. Encoded protein: CASRQDYEQYF. The V and J genes are TRBV6-1 and TRBJ2-7; a possible D gene is TRBD1 (5 bases). This CDR3 region has 11 residues. CDR1 is MNHNS and CDR2 is SASEGT in the germline V gene. The germline V and J ends were trimmed by 6 bases and 3 bases, with 6 bases remaining between them.

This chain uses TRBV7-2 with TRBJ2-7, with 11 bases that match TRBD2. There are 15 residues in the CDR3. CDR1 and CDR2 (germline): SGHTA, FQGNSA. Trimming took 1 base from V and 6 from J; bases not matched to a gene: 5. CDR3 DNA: TGTGCCAGCAGCTTAGAAGCTAGCGGGAGGCCCGAGCAGTACTTC. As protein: CASSLEASGRPEQYF.

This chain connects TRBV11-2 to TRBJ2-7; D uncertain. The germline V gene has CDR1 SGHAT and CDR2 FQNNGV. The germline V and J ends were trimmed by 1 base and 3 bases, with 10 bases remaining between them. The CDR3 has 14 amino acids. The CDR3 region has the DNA TGTGCCAGCAGCTTAGGCAGAACACTCTACGAGCAGTACTTC. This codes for CASSLGRTLYEQYF.

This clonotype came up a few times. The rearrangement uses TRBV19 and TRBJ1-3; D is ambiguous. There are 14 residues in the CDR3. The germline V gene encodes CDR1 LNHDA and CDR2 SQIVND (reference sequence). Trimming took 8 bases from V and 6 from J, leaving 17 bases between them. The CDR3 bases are TGTGCCAGTCGACCCACGCGGAGGGAAAACACCATATATTTT. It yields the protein CASRPTRRENTIYF. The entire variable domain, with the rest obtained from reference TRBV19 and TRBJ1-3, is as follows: DGGITQSPKYLFRKEGQNVTLSCEQNLNHDAMYWYRQDPGQGLRLIYYSQIVNDFQKGDIAEGYSVSREKKESFPLTVTSAQKNPTAFYLCASRPTRRENTIYFGEGSWLTVV.

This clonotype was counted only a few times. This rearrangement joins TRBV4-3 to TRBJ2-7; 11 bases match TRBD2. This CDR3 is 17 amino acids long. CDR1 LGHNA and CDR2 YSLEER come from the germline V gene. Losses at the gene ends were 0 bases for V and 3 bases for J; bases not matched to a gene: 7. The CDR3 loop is CASSQDRGTSGFYEQYF. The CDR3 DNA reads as TGCGCCAGCAGCCAAGATCGGGGGACTAGCGGCTTCTACGAGCAGTACTTC.

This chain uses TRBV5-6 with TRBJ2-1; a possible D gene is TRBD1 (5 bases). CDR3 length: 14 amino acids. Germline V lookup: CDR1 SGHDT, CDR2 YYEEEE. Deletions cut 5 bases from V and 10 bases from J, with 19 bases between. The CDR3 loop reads CASSQGAAGWEQFF. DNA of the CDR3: TGTGCCAGCAGTCAAGGGGCTGCTGGGTGGGAGCAGTTCTTC.

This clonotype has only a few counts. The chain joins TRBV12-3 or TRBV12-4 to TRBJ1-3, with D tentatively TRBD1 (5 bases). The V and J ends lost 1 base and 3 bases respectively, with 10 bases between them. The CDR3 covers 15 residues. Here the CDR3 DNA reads TGTGCCAGCAGTTTAGGCGGGACGGTTGGAAACACCATATATTTT. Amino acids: CASSLGGTVGNTIYF.

CDR3 region: CSVEYRPTSYNEQFF. DNA for the CDR3: TGCAGCGTTGAATACAGACCGACCTCCTACAATGAGCAGTTCTTC. The rearrangement links TRBV29-1 to TRBJ2-1; D remains ambiguous. With 2 bases removed from V and 0 bases from J, the gap between germline ends came to 11 bases. Germline CDR1 and CDR2: SQVTM and ANQGSEA. This CDR3 comprises 15 residues.

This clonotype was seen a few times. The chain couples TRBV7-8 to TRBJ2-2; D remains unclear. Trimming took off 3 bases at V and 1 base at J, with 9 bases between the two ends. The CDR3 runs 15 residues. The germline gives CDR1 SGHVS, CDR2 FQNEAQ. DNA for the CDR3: TGTGCCAGCAGCTTCTCTAGGATGAACACCGGGGAGCTGTTTTTT. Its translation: CASSFSRMNTGELFF.

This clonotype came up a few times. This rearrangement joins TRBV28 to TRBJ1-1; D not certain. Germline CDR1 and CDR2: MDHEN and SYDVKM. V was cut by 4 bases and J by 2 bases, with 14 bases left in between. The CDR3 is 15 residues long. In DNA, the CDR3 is TGTGCCAGCAGTTGGACCAGAGTATTAAACACTGAAGCTTTCTTT. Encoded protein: CASSWTRVLNTEAFF.

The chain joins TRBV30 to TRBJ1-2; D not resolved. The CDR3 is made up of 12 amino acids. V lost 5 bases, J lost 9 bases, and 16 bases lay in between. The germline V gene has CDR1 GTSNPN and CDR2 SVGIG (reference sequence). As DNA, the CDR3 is TGTGCCTGGTTTCGAGGCTTCGAGAGCTACACCTTC. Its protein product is CAWFRGFESYTF. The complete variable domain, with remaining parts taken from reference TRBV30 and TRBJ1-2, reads SQTIHQWPATLVQPVGSPLSLECTVEGTSNPNLYWYRQAAGRGLQLLFYSVGIGQISSEVPQNLSASRPQDRQFILSSKKLLLSDSGFYLCAWFRGFESYTFGSGTRLTVV.

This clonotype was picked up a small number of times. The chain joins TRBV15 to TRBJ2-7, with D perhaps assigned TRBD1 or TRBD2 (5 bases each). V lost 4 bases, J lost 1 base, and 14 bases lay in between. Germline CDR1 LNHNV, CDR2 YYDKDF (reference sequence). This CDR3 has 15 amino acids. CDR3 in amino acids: CATSTVGAWSYEQYF. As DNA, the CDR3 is TGTGCCACCAGCACCGTCGGGGCCTGGTCCTACGAGCAGTACTTC.

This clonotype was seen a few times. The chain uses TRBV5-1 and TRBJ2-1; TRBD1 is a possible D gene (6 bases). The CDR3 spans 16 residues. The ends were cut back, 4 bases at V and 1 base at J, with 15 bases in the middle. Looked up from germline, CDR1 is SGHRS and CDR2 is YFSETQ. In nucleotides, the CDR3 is TGCGCCAGCAGCCTCCTACAGGGCGGTTCCTACAATGAGCAGTTCTTC. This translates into CASSLLQGGSYNEQFF.

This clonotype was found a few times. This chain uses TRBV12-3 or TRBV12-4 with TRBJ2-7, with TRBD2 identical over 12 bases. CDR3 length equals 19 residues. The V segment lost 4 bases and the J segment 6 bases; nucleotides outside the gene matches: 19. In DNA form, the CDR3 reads TGTGCCAGCAGTTCAGAAAGTGGACTAGCGGGGAAACCCGGGCTCGAGCAGTACTTC. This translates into CASSSESGLAGKPGLEQYF.

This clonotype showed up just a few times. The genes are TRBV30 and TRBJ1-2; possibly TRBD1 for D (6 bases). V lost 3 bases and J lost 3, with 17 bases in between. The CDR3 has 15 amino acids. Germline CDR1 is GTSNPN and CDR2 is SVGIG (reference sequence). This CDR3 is CAWSPRDIFYYGYTF. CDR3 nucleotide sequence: TGTGCCTGGAGCCCCCGGGACATTTTTTACTATGGCTACACCTTC.

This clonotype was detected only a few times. The CDR3 bases are TGCGCCAGCAGCTCTAGCGCTCTGATGGTGAACGAGCAGTACTTC. This translates into CASSSSALMVNEQYF. V usage is TRBV5-1 and J usage is TRBJ2-7; possibly TRBD2 for D (6 bases). The CDR3 consists of 15 residues. Germline V lookup: CDR1 SGHRS, CDR2 YFSETQ. Trimming stripped 3 bases from V and 5 bases from J, with 18 bases between.

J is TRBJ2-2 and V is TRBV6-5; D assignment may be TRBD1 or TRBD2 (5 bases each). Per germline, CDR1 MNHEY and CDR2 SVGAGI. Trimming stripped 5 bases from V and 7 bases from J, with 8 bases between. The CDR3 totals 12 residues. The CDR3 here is CASSTGRGELFF. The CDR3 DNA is TGTGCCAGCAGTACGGGACGCGGGGAGCTGTTTTTT.

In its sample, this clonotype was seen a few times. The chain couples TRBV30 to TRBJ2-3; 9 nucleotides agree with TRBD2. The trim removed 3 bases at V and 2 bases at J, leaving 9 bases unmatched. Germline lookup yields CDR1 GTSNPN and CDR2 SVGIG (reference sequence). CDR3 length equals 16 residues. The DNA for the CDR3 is TGTGCCTGGAGCCGGGGGACTAGCTCCTTCACAGATACGCAGTATTTT. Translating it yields CAWSRGTSSFTDTQYF.

CDR3 DNA: TGTGCCAGCAGTTACTCACGGCGGCAGGCGATGGGGGTCGTGGAGACCCAGTACTTC. Translation: CASSYSRRQAMGVVETQYF. The V and J genes are TRBV6-5 and TRBJ2-5; D possibly matches TRBD1 or TRBD2 (5 bases each). There are 19 residues in the CDR3. The V end lost 0 bases, the J end lost 5 bases, and 25 bases lay between the germline ends. Germline loops: CDR1 MNHEY, CDR2 SVGAGI.

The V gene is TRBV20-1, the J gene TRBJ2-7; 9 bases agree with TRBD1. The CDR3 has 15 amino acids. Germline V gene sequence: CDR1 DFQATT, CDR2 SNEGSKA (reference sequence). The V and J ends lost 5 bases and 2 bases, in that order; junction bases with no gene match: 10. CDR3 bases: TGCAGTGCTCCCTTACCGGGACAGGGTACCTACGAGCAGTACTTC. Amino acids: CSAPLPGQGTYEQYF.

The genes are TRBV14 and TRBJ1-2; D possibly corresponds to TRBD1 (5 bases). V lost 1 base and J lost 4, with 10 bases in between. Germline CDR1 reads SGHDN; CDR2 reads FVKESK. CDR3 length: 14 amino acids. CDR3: CASSQGLGPYGYTF. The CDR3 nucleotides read TGTGCCAGCAGCCAAGGACTGGGACCCTATGGCTACACCTTC.

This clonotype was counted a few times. This CDR3 reads CASSQDRRGYPPQETQYF. The CDR3 DNA sequence: TGCGCCAGCAGCCAAGATCGGAGGGGCTACCCGCCCCAAGAGACCCAGTACTTC. This chain uses TRBV4-1 with TRBJ2-5; perhaps TRBD2 as D (6 bases). This CDR3 is 18 amino acids long. Germline CDR1 reads MGHRA; CDR2 reads YSYEKL. The V and J ends lost 0 bases and 1 base respectively, with 18 bases between them.